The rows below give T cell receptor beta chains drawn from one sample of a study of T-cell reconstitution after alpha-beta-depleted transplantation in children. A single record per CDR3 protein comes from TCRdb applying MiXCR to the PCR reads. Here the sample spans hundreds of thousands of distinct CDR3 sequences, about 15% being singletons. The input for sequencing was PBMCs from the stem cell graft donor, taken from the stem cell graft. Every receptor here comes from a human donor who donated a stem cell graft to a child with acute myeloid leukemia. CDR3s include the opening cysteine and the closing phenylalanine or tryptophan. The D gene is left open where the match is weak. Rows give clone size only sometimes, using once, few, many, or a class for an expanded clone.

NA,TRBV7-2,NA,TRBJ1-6,TGTGCCAGCAGCACTAGCTATAATTCACCCCTCCACTTT,CASSTSYNSPLHF
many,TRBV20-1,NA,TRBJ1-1,TGCAGTGCTAGGGTCGGAGGTGGGGGGCAGGCTGAAGCTTTCTTT,CSARVGGGGQAEAFF
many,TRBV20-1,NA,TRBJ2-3,TGCAGTGCTCGGAGGGGGGTCACAGATACGCAGTATTTT,CSARRGVTDTQYF
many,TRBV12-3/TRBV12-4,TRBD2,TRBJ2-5,TGTGCCAGCAGTTACGGGGAGGGCTCAGAGACCCAGTACTTC,CASSYGEGSETQYF
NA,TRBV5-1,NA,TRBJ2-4,TGCGCCAGCACATTCGCCGCAGGGAGAGCCAAAAACATTCAGTACTTC,CASTFAAGRAKNIQYF
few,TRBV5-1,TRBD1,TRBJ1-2,TGCGCCAGCAGCCCCCGGGACAGGGTGTCCTATGGCTACACCTTC,CASSPRDRVSYGYTF
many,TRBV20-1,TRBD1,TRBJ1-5,TGCAGTGCTGTGAGAACAGGGGGGTATCAGCCCCAGCATTTT,CSAVRTGGYQPQHF
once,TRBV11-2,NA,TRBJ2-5,TGTGCCAGCAGCCCCCCCCCGAGCCGTCAAGAGACCCAGTACTTC,CASSPPPSRQETQYF
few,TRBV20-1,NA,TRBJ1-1,TGCAGTACGGGGACATTCGCCACTGAAGCTTTCTTT,CSTGTFATEAFF
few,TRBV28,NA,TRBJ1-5,TGTGCCAGCAGTCCCCAGATGGGAGACCAGCCCCAGCATTTT,CASSPQMGDQPQHF
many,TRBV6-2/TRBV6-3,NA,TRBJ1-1,TGTGCCAGCAGCATCAGTTCCACTGAAGCTTTCTTT,CASSISSTEAFF
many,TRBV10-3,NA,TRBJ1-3,TGTGCCATCAGTGAGGCGGATACCACCATATATTTT,CAISEADTTIYF
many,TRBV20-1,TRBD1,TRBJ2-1,TGCAGTGCTCCCTTGACAGGGGGCTCCTACAATGAGCAGTTCTTC,CSAPLTGGSYNEQFF
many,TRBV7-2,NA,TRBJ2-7,TGTGCCAGCAGTCAACCCCCAAGCTACGAGCAGTACTTC,CASSQPPSYEQYF
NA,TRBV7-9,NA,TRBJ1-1,TGTGCCAGCAGCTTAGGCCGCGGGGCTTCGGAAGCTTTCTTT,CASSLGRGASEAFF
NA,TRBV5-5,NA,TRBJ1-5,TGTGCCAGCAGCTTAAATATGGCGTATCAGCCCCAGCATTTT,CASSLNMAYQPQHF
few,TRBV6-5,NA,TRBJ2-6,TGTGCCAGCAGTTACTGGGGGGACTCTGGGGCCAACGTCCTGACTTTC,CASSYWGDSGANVLTF
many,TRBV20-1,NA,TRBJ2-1,TGCAGTGCTAGACACGCGGGGAGCTCCTACAATGAGCAGTTCTTC,CSARHAGSSYNEQFF
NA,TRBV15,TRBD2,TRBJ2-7,TGTGCCACCAGCAGTTTTAGCGGGGTAAGCTCCTACGAGCAGTACTTC,CATSSFSGVSSYEQYF
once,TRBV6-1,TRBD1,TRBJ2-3,TGTGCCAGCAGTGATCCACTCCGGGACAGGGGGGATACGCAGTATTTT,CASSDPLRDRGDTQYF
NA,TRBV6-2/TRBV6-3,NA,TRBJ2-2,TGTGCCAGCAGTTCGAACAGGGCCGGGGAGCTGTTTTTT,CASSSNRAGELFF
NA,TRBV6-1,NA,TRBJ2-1,TGTGCCAGCAGTGAGTTGGACTACAATGAGCAGTTCTTC,CASSELDYNEQFF
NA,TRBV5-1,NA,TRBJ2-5,TGCGCCAGCAGCCTCCCAGGGTTCCAAGAGACCCAGTACTTC,CASSLPGFQETQYF
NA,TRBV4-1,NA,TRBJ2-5,TGCGCCAGCAGCCAAGATTGGGAAGAGACCCAGTACTTC,CASSQDWEETQYF
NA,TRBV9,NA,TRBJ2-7,TGTGCCAGCAGCACCGGGACTGCTCCTAACGAGCAGTACTTC,CASSTGTAPNEQYF
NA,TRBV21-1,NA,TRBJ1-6,TGTGCCAGCAGCCATGGCCCGAATTCACCCCTCCACTTT,CASSHGPNSPLHF
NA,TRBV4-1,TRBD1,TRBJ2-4,TGCGCCAGCAGCCAAGTACGCCGGGACAGGAGGGCAACAGGGAACATTCAGTACTTC,CASSQVRRDRRATGNIQYF
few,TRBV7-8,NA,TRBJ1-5,TGTGCCAGCAGCTCAAATTACAATCAGCCCCAGCATTTT,CASSSNYNQPQHF
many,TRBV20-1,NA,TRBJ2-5,TGCAGTGCTAGAGATGGAACAGATACAGAGACCCAGTACTTC,CSARDGTDTETQYF
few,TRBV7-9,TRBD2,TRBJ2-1,TGTGCCAGCAGCAATCCGGGACTAGGGGACAATGAGCAGTTCTTC,CASSNPGLGDNEQFF
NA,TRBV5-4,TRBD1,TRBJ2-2,TGTGCCAGCAGCTTGGCGTTAGGTGAAATGGACAGGGGTGCCGGGGAGCTGTTTTTT,CASSLALGEMDRGAGELFF
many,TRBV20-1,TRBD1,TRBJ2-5,TGCAGTGCTAGATTCTCAGGGGGCCAAGAGACCCAGTACTTC,CSARFSGGQETQYF
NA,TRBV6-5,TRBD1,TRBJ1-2,TGTGCCAGCAGTTACACAGGGGGCAGTGGCTACACCTTC,CASSYTGGSGYTF
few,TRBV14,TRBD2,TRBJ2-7,TGTGCCAGCAGTCTGCGGGGGGACTACGAGCAGTACTTC,CASSLRGDYEQYF
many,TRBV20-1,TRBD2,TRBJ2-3,TGCAGTGCTAGAGAAGGGACTAGCGGGGGGGCCCGTACGCAGTATTTT,CSAREGTSGGARTQYF
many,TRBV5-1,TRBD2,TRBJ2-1,TGCGCCAGCAGCCCGAGGACTAGCGGCCAAAATGAGCAGTTCTTC,CASSPRTSGQNEQFF
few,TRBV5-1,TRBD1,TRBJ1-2,TGCGCCAGCAGCTTGGCCGACAGGGCATCTGGCTACACCTTC,CASSLADRASGYTF
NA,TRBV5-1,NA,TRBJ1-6,TGCGCCAGCAGCTTGGCCCCCAGGGGAGTTGATAATTCACCCCTCCACTTT,CASSLAPRGVDNSPLHF
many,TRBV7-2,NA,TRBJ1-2,TGTGCCAGCAGCTTATCGTGGACGGTTAACTATGGCTACACCTTC,CASSLSWTVNYGYTF
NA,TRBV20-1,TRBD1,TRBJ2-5,TGCAGTGCCGGGACAGGGACGAAAGAGACCCAGTACTTC,CSAGTGTKETQYF
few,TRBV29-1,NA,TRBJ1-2,TGCAGCGTTGCGAGGGGTCGCTATGGCTACACCTTC,CSVARGRYGYTF
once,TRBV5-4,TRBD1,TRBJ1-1,TGTGCCAGCAGCTCGCACACAGGGGCCTACCCTCTACCGAACACTGAAGCTTTCTTT,CASSSHTGAYPLPNTEAFF
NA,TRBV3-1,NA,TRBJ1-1,TGTGCCAGCAGCCAAGGGAGAGGACTGAACACTGAAGCTTTCTTT,CASSQGRGLNTEAFF
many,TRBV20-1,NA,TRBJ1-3,TGCAGTGCCGCCGGACAGGGAAACACCATATATTTT,CSAAGQGNTIYF
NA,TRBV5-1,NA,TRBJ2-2,TGCGCCAGCAGCTTGGTTGGGCAGGGCGTAACCGGGGAGCTGTTTTTT,CASSLVGQGVTGELFF
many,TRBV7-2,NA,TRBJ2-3,TGTGCCAGCAGCTTAGGGACTACTTACACAGATACGCAGTATTTT,CASSLGTTYTDTQYF
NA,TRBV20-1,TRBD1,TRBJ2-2,TGCAGTGCTAGAGATGAACGACAGGGTAACACCGGGGAGCTGTTTTTT,CSARDERQGNTGELFF
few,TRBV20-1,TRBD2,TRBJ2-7,TGCAGTGCTACGACTAGCGGAGCCTACGAGCAGTACTTC,CSATTSGAYEQYF
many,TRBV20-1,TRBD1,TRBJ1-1,TGCAGTGCTAGAGAGGACAGGGAGAACACTGAAGCTTTCTTT,CSAREDRENTEAFF
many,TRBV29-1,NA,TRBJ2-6,TGCAGCGTTGAAGGGGGGCTAGATCCTGGGGCCAACGTCCTGACTTTC,CSVEGGLDPGANVLTF
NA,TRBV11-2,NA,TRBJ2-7,TGTGCCAGCAGCTTAGATGTGACCGACTACGAGCAGTACTTC,CASSLDVTDYEQYF
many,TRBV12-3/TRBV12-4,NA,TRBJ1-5,TGTGCCAGCAGTGAAGGCGTAGATAGGCCCCAGCATTTT,CASSEGVDRPQHF
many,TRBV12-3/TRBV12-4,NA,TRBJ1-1,TGTGCCAGCAGTTTGGCCCCCTTGGGCACTGAAGCTTTCTTT,CASSLAPLGTEAFF
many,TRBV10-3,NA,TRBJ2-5,TGTGCCATCAGACCGGGGTCGCAAGAGACCCAGTACTTC,CAIRPGSQETQYF